This is a list of T cell receptor beta chains from one sample in a study of blood T cell repertoires in COVID-19. Sequencing was performed with immunoSEQ multiplex PCR; in TCRdb, only in-frame clones are kept and a portion is missing. This sample has over 250,000 clones; less than 90% occur once, and the top ten carry less than 5%. Material: peripheral blood. All receptors come from a man aged 55 to 69 who had recovered from COVID-19. CDR3s include the opening cysteine and the closing phenylalanine or tryptophan.

j_call v_call cdr3_aa
TRBJ1-1 TRBV6-5 CASKGQGLNTEAFF
TRBJ2-3 TRBV4-1 CASSQALAVTDTQYF
TRBJ2-3 TRBV5-6 CASSFGTSGSTDTQYF
TRBJ1-2 TRBV7-2 CASSTTPGLWKGDYGYTF
TRBJ2-1 TRBV3-1/TRBV3-2 CASSQTGAGLAGYNEQFF
TRBJ2-7 TRBV30 CAWSETAGGYEQYF
TRBJ2-1 TRBV24-1 CATSEARPTGQGISYNEQFF
TRBJ1-5 TRBV23-1 CASSQSLGGCNQPQHF
TRBJ2-6 TRBV5-1 CASSLAGANVLTF
TRBJ1-4 TRBV5-4 CASSLKLSEEKLFF
TRBJ2-1 TRBV10-1 CASSERRGGHNEQFF
TRBJ1-5 TRBV7-6 CASSPKTPGRYSNQPQHF
TRBJ2-1 TRBV7-9 CASSLGSGASLGKFF
TRBJ1-4 TRBV14 CASSQVGETTEKLFF
TRBJ1-5 TRBV19 CASRDRQLVGQPQHF
TRBJ1-4 TRBV7-2 CASSQGAANEKLFF
TRBJ2-7 TRBV19 CATSSVPSYEQYF
TRBJ1-2 TRBV7-8 CASGSWPNPGRGYTF
TRBJ1-5 TRBV6-1 CASSEQGGQPQHF
TRBJ2-3 TRBV10-3 CAISRTSGSTDTQYF
TRBJ2-7 TRBV13 CASQQHYEQYF
TRBJ1-1 TRBV4-1 CASSQSGTGVNTEAFF
TRBJ1-6 TRBV15 CATSRSGTGLISPLHF
TRBJ1-2 TRBV25-1 CASSESGHGYTF
TRBJ1-1 TRBV6-1 CASSEAGQGLASLNTEAFF
TRBJ1-5 TRBV6-5 CASGDRGQPQHF
TRBJ1-4 TRBV7-8 CASSLASGGGKLFF
TRBJ1-1 TRBV7-3 CASSSPGQGGDTEAFF
TRBJ1-2 TRBV7-9 CASSQIVGAAGYTF
TRBJ1-4 TRBV4-2 CASSQEGTGPRFEKLFF
TRBJ1-5 TRBV27 CASSFNIGGGQPQHF
TRBJ2-3 TRBV6-2/TRBV6-3 CASSNRVVDTQYF
TRBJ2-1 TRBV11-2 CASSPLASEQFF
TRBJ2-7 TRBV7-2 CASSPRLGLSYEQYF
TRBJ2-3 TRBV7-8 CASSLVPRTGGSTDTQYF
TRBJ2-1 TRBV5-5 CASSSGTGVPYNEQFF
TRBJ1-4 TRBV5-1 CASSLRGKEKLFF
TRBJ2-7 TRBV29-1 CSFSAGQIYEQYF
TRBJ2-4 TRBV5-5 CASSRTSGGPPAGIQYF
TRBJ2-5 TRBV29-1 CSADRSEWETQYF